These T cell receptor beta chains were read from a single sample in a study of blood T cell repertoires in COVID-19. Sequenced by immunoSEQ multiplex PCR; TCRdb stores in-frame clones only, minus some. The data contain fewer than 150,000 clones, less than 90% of them singletons. The sequenced material came from peripheral blood. The receptors were sampled from a man in his sixties or seventies who had recovered from COVID-19. Both conserved end residues are part of each CDR3. The D gene is left open where the match is weak. Clone size is stated in some rows and not others, as once, few, many or a class when expanded.

v_gene: TRBV24-1; j_gene: TRBJ1-4; abundance: NA; d_gene: TRBD1; CDR3nt: TGTGCCACCAGTGACCCAGGACAGGGGAAAGGGGAAAAACTGTTTTTT; CDR3aa: CATSDPGQGKGEKLFF
v_gene: TRBV7-3; j_gene: TRBJ2-5; abundance: NA; d_gene: TRBD1; CDR3nt: TGTGCCAGCAGCCCCGGACAGGGGGCAGAGACCCAGTACTTC; CDR3aa: CASSPGQGAETQYF
v_gene: TRBV29-1; j_gene: TRBJ1-2; abundance: NA; d_gene: NA; CDR3nt: TGCAGCGTTGAAAATACAGGGTTCGGCTATGGCTACACCTTC; CDR3aa: CSVENTGFGYGYTF
v_gene: TRBV9; j_gene: TRBJ1-2; abundance: NA; d_gene: NA; CDR3nt: TGTGCCAGCAGCGTAGAGGGGGATCCCACCTATGGCTACACCTTC; CDR3aa: CASSVEGDPTYGYTF
v_gene: TRBV29-1; j_gene: TRBJ2-7; abundance: NA; d_gene: NA; CDR3nt: TGCAGCGTTGAAAAACAGTCCTCCTACGAGCAGTACTTC; CDR3aa: CSVEKQSSYEQYF
v_gene: TRBV24-1; j_gene: TRBJ2-5; abundance: NA; d_gene: TRBD1; CDR3nt: TGTGCCACCAGTGAGGCAGGGGGCGCGGAGACCCAGTACTTC; CDR3aa: CATSEAGGAETQYF
v_gene: TRBV18; j_gene: TRBJ2-1; abundance: NA; d_gene: TRBD2; CDR3nt: TGTGCCAGCTCACCACTAGCTAGCGGAGCGTACAATGAGCAGTTCTTC; CDR3aa: CASSPLASGAYNEQFF
v_gene: TRBV2; j_gene: TRBJ1-1; abundance: NA; d_gene: NA; CDR3nt: TGTGCCACCCAGCGGCAGAACACTGAAGCTTTCTTT; CDR3aa: CATQRQNTEAFF
v_gene: TRBV3-1/TRBV3-2; j_gene: TRBJ2-2; abundance: NA; d_gene: TRBD2; CDR3nt: TGTGCCAGCAGCCAAGTAGGATTTAGCGGGGGAGCGAACACCGGGGAGCTGTTTTTT; CDR3aa: CASSQVGFSGGANTGELFF
v_gene: TRBV18; j_gene: TRBJ2-7; abundance: once; d_gene: TRBD1; CDR3nt: TGTGCCAGCTCACTGGACAGGGAGAGCTACGAGCAGTACTTC; CDR3aa: CASSLDRESYEQYF
v_gene: TRBV27; j_gene: TRBJ2-1; abundance: NA; d_gene: TRBD1; CDR3nt: TGTGCCAGCGGACAGGGGGATGGCTCCTACAATGAGCAGTTCTTC; CDR3aa: CASGQGDGSYNEQFF
v_gene: TRBV7-8; j_gene: TRBJ1-2; abundance: NA; d_gene: TRBD1; CDR3nt: TGTGCCAGCAGCTTGGAGACAGGGCTAAAAGGCTACACCTTC; CDR3aa: CASSLETGLKGYTF
v_gene: TRBV24-1; j_gene: TRBJ1-1; abundance: NA; d_gene: NA; CDR3nt: TGTGCCACCAGTGATTCTACCTTTGGGAACACTGAAGCTTTCTTT; CDR3aa: CATSDSTFGNTEAFF
v_gene: TRBV6-1; j_gene: TRBJ1-1; abundance: NA; d_gene: NA; CDR3nt: TGTGCCAGCAGATCACACGAAAGGAACACTGAAGCTTTCTTT; CDR3aa: CASRSHERNTEAFF
v_gene: TRBV9; j_gene: TRBJ1-2; abundance: NA; d_gene: TRBD1; CDR3nt: TGTGCCAGCAGCGGAGCGACAGGGGAGATTGGCTACACCTTC; CDR3aa: CASSGATGEIGYTF
v_gene: TRBV10-3; j_gene: TRBJ1-1; abundance: few; d_gene: TRBD1; CDR3nt: TGTGCCATCAGTGAGTCGGGACAGGGAGTCTCGCTAGCTTTCTTT; CDR3aa: CAISESGQGVSLAFF
v_gene: TRBV28; j_gene: TRBJ1-2; abundance: many; d_gene: NA; CDR3nt: TGTGCCAGCAGTAGGGGTACAGGGACCCTCTATGGCTACACCTTC; CDR3aa: CASSRGTGTLYGYTF